This TCR beta chain is from a study of blood T cell repertoires in COVID-19. The overall study: Acute and convalescent COVID-19 specimens originated in the United States, Italy and Spain. From T cells, B-cell-depleted T cells, or PBMCs came the material, which was cDNA or gDNA.

J lost 3 bases, V lost 1 base, and 6 bases had no gene match. Germline V gene data show CDR1 as LGHNT and CDR2 as FRNRAP. This CDR3 contains 16 residues. In the authors' workflow: Estimated nucleated cell counts came from reference gene primer amplification. TCRdb's table, derived via immunoSEQ multiplex PCR, lists solely in-frame clones and lacks some. V and J calls and clone size are as listed in that table; D and trimming were resolved from the DNA. The table shows 50,000 to 85,000 clones, with approximately 82% occurring only once. This TCR was sampled from a man between 60 and 75 years old with acute or convalescent COVID-19. The chain is built from TRBV12-5 and TRBJ2-5; 9 positions agree with TRBD1. The specimen sequenced was peripheral blood. In nucleotides, the CDR3 is TGTGCTAGTGGTTTGGATCGACAGGGGGATAAAGAGACCCAGTACTTC. It codes for CASGLDRQGDKETQYF.